Listed below are T cell receptor beta chains from one sample, sequenced in a study of CXCR4 blockade with PD-1 therapy in pancreatic cancer. Assay used: immunoSEQ multiplex PCR; TCRdb lists only in-frame clones, some missing. The profile shows 450 to 550 clones, approximately 35% of them singletons. Sample: tumor tissue. Receptor source: a human donor with pancreatic ductal adenocarcinoma. The CDR3 runs from the conserved cysteine through the conserved F or W. D genes are given only for firm matches. A clone size is listed for some rows: how often the clone was seen (once, few, many), or a class if it is expanded.

DNA | CDR3 | V | length | J | D | size
TGTGCCTGGAAGAAAGCAGGGGCTACGAACACCGGGGAGCTGTTTTTT | CAWKKAGATNTGELFF | TRBV30 | 16 | TRBJ2-2 | - | -
TGTGCCAGCAGCTTGACAGGTTTAAGAGAGACCCAGTACTTC | CASSLTGLRETQYF | TRBV11-3 | 14 | TRBJ2-5 | - | -
TGTGCCTGGAGCCACGGGACAGGGGGCAATGAAAAACTGTTTTTT | CAWSHGTGGNEKLFF | TRBV30 | 15 | TRBJ1-4 | TRBD1 | -
TGTGCCAGCAGACTCGGACAGGGTAGGACGGAGACCCAGTACTTC | CASRLGQGRTETQYF | TRBV9 | 15 | TRBJ2-5 | TRBD1 | -
TGTGCCAGCTCCCGCGAGGGGGGCGGCGACGAGCAGTACTTC | CASSREGGGDEQYF | TRBV18 | 14 | TRBJ2-7 | - | -
TGTGCCAGCTCAGAGGACAGAATCACAGATACGCAGTATTTT | CASSEDRITDTQYF | TRBV18 | 14 | TRBJ2-3 | - | -
TGTGCCAGCAGGGGGGGTAACGGAAACACCATATATTTT | CASRGGNGNTIYF | TRBV28 | 13 | TRBJ1-3 | - | -
TGTGCCAGCACCTGGGGTTGGGCTCTGAACACTGAAGCTTTCTTT | CASTWGWALNTEAFF | TRBV11-3 | 15 | TRBJ1-1 | - | few
TGTGCCAGCAGCTTAACGGGGGAAAGCTATAATTCACCCCTCCACTTT | CASSLTGESYNSPLHF | TRBV11-3 | 16 | TRBJ1-6 | - | -
TGCAGCGTTGAACAGGGGGCTGGAAACACCATATATTTT | CSVEQGAGNTIYF | TRBV29-1 | 13 | TRBJ1-3 | TRBD1 | -
TGTGCCATCAGTCAACCGGGACAGGGCTACAATGAGCAGTTCTTC | CAISQPGQGYNEQFF | TRBV6-8 | 15 | TRBJ2-1 | TRBD1 | -
TGTGCCAGCAGCTTAAGGCGGTTGAACACTGAAGCTTTCTTT | CASSLRRLNTEAFF | TRBV11-3 | 14 | TRBJ1-1 | - | -
TGCAGCGTCTCAACCTCTTGGAATGAAAAACTGTTTTTT | CSVSTSWNEKLFF | TRBV29-1 | 13 | TRBJ1-4 | - | -
TGTGCCAGCAGCTCGGGAAGCGGGGGGGCGGCTGGGGCCAACGTCCTGACTTTC | CASSSGSGGAAGANVLTF | TRBV11-3 | 18 | TRBJ2-6 | TRBD2 | -
TGTGCCAGCAGTTACTATGGTTCTCGGGGGAACACCATATATTTT | CASSYYGSRGNTIYF | TRBV6-8 | 15 | TRBJ1-3 | - | large
TGTGCCAGCAGTTTCCTGACGGTGAACACTGAAGCTTTCTTT | CASSFLTVNTEAFF | TRBV28 | 14 | TRBJ1-1 | - | -
TGTGCCAGCAGCCCGACTAGTCTGTACGAGCAGTACTTC | CASSPTSLYEQYF | TRBV2 | 13 | TRBJ2-7 | - | -
TGTGCCAGCAGTTTCAGGACAGGGGAAAATTCACCCCTCCACTTT | CASSFRTGENSPLHF | TRBV6-8 | 15 | TRBJ1-6 | TRBD1 | large
TGTGCCAGTAGTATGGGTCTAAGACAGGGGGCTTCCTACGAGCAGTACTTC | CASSMGLRQGASYEQYF | TRBV19 | 17 | TRBJ2-7 | TRBD1 | -
TGTGCCAGCAGGCCGACGACTGGAAACACCATATATTTT | CASRPTTGNTIYF | TRBV6-8 | 13 | TRBJ1-3 | - | few
TGTGCCAGTAGTTTAGCAGTTTCGGGTGCCGGGGAGCTGTTTTTT | CASSLAVSGAGELFF | TRBV19 | 15 | TRBJ2-2 | - | -
TGTGCCAGTACCGTGGATTCGTTCTATGGCTACACCTTC | CASTVDSFYGYTF | TRBV19 | 13 | TRBJ1-2 | - | few
TGTGCCAGCAGCCCCCGCCGGGAGGGGGCTTACGAGCAGTACTTC | CASSPRREGAYEQYF | TRBV11-3 | 15 | TRBJ2-7 | - | -
TGTGCCAGCAGTGATTGGGAGGAATATGAGCAGTTCTTC | CASSDWEEYEQFF | TRBV6-8 | 13 | TRBJ2-1 | - | -
TGTGCCAGTAGTATATCAGGGTCAGATACGCAGTATTTT | CASSISGSDTQYF | TRBV19 | 13 | TRBJ2-3 | - | -
TGTGCCTGGAGTCCAGGCGCCGGGGAGCTGTTTTTT | CAWSPGAGELFF | TRBV30 | 12 | TRBJ2-2 | - | -
TGTGCCAGCAGCCCCGACAGGAGGTATGAAAAACTGTTTTTT | CASSPDRRYEKLFF | TRBV11-3 | 14 | TRBJ1-4 | - | -
TGTGCCAGCAGTGCTACAGGGTCTGACGGGGAGCTGTTTTTT | CASSATGSDGELFF | TRBV6-8 | 14 | TRBJ2-2 | - | few
TGTGCCAGCAGTTGGGGACAGGCTCCCTACGAGCAGTACTTC | CASSWGQAPYEQYF | TRBV28 | 14 | TRBJ2-7 | TRBD1 | -
TGTGCCAGCTCACCTACCAGATATGACAGGGGGCAAGAGCAGTACTTC | CASSPTRYDRGQEQYF | TRBV18 | 16 | TRBJ2-7 | TRBD1 | few
TGTGCCAGCAGCCAATCAGGGGACGGTTCCTACGAGCAGTACTTC | CASSQSGDGSYEQYF | TRBV7-7 | 15 | TRBJ2-7 | - | large
TGTGCCAGCTCACCAAAGGGAGGAGATACGCAGTATTTT | CASSPKGGDTQYF | TRBV18 | 13 | TRBJ2-3 | - | few
TGCGCCAGCAGCCAAGCGACAGGTTGGGACTACGAGCAGTACTTC | CASSQATGWDYEQYF | TRBV4-1 | 15 | TRBJ2-7 | - | few
TGTGCCAGTAGTATAGATCTTGAAGCCTTTAGCACAGATACGCAGTATTTT | CASSIDLEAFSTDTQYF | TRBV19 | 17 | TRBJ2-3 | - | -
TGTGCCAGCGCGGAGGGCGGACCCTCCTACGAGCAGTACTTC | CASAEGGPSYEQYF | TRBV16 | 14 | TRBJ2-7 | - | once
TGTGCCAGCAGCCCCGGGACAGGGGAGTCACCCCTCCACTTT | CASSPGTGESPLHF | TRBV11-3 | 14 | TRBJ1-6 | TRBD1 | large
TGTGCCTGGAGTGTAGCGGGAAGTGAAAAACTGTTTTTT | CAWSVAGSEKLFF | TRBV30 | 13 | TRBJ1-4 | - | -
TGTGCCTGGGCCGACAGGGACGCCTACGAGCAGTACTTC | CAWADRDAYEQYF | TRBV30 | 13 | TRBJ2-7 | TRBD1 | few
TGTGCCAGCACTCCCGTAGGGGGCAGGCGAGAGACCCAGTACTTC | CASTPVGGRRETQYF | TRBV11-3 | 15 | TRBJ2-5 | TRBD1 | -
TGTGCCAGCAGCCAACTTGACACCCCTAACTATGGCTACACCTTC | CASSQLDTPNYGYTF | TRBV11-3 | 15 | TRBJ1-2 | - | -
TGCGCCAGCAGCCGACCTGGACAAGGCCTGATAGCTTTCTTT | CASSRPGQGLIAFF | TRBV5-1 | 14 | TRBJ1-1 | - | -
TGTGCCAGCAGCTTGGCCGAAACGGAATATAATGAAAAACTGTTTTTT | CASSLAETEYNEKLFF | TRBV11-3 | 16 | TRBJ1-4 | - | large
TGCAGCGTTGAAGATGGAACAGGGGACCCCTTGAGTGAGACCCAGTACTTC | CSVEDGTGDPLSETQYF | TRBV29-1 | 17 | TRBJ2-5 | TRBD1 | -
TGTGCCAGTAGTGCCCGATGGGGTAACTACGAGCAGTACTTC | CASSARWGNYEQYF | TRBV19 | 14 | TRBJ2-7 | - | -
TGTGCTAGTAGTACAAGTCAGGATCGCGGCTACACCTTC | CASSTSQDRGYTF | TRBV19 | 13 | TRBJ1-2 | - | -
TGCGCCAGCAGCTTGGGTAGCGGGGGGATATACTACGAGCAGTACTTC | CASSLGSGGIYYEQYF | TRBV5-1 | 16 | TRBJ2-7 | TRBD2 | -
TGTGCCAGCTCACCACAATTGGGACAGGGACGAAACACCATATATTTT | CASSPQLGQGRNTIYF | TRBV18 | 16 | TRBJ1-3 | TRBD1 | -
TGTGCCAGCAGTGGGGATAACCAAGAGACCCAGTACTTC | CASSGDNQETQYF | TRBV25-1 | 13 | TRBJ2-5 | - | once
TGTGCCAGCTCACCAGGGATCCAGCCCCAGCATTTT | CASSPGIQPQHF | TRBV18 | 12 | TRBJ1-5 | - | -